This record covers a single TCR beta chain. Its antigen is unidentified. This sample was included in a study of cytomegalovirus exposure and HLA in healthy donors. Study conclusions and caveats: Testing in vitro showed a few CMV-associated chains specific for CMV antigens. A later analysis showed TCR association rates differing by HLA locus, peaking at DRB1 and lowest at HLA-C.

With 60 Vbeta and 13 Jbeta primers, the PCR was carried out. Some clones are missing from TCRdb's copy, which holds only in-frame ones; the method was immunoSEQ multiplex PCR. This table holds around 200,000 clones, around 80% found once. Healthy individuals who donated bone marrow served as the donors. CDR1 MDHEN and CDR2 SYDVKM come from the germline V gene. V lost 3 bases to trimming and J lost 5 bases, with 17 bases between them. The CDR3 spans 16 residues. This receptor was identified in a woman aged 60-70 years in good health and CMV-seropositive. The sample comprised PBMCs. The rearrangement joins TRBV28 to TRBJ1-5, with D maybe TRBD1 (6 bases). The CDR3 sequence: CASSFSGRGFYQPQHF. Written as DNA, the CDR3 is TGTGCCAGCAGTTTTTCGGGCAGGGGTTTCTATCAGCCCCAGCATTTT.